The clone carrying this TCR beta chain occurred many times. This sample was included in a study of Graves' ophthalmopathy and Graves' hyperthyroidism. RNA served as the template for amplifying TCR beta CDR3 regions. Amplification began with first-round RT-PCR using HTBI primers, then second-round multiplex PCR was performed. TCRdb called the multiplex PCR reads again in MiXCR, with one record for every CDR3 protein. The sample includes about 700,000 distinct CDR3 sequences, under 50% of them seen just once. CDR1 and CDR2 from the germline V gene are DFQATT and SNEGSKA (reference sequence). V was pared by 4 bases and J by 10 bases, with 20 bases between. This CDR3 contains 14 residues.

The TCR comes from an adult man with Graves' ophthalmopathy. Specimen: peripheral blood. V usage is TRBV20-1 and J usage is TRBJ1-5, with D possibly being TRBD1 (5 bases). The CDR3 reads CSAIPGVSYAPQHF. In DNA form, the CDR3 reads TGCAGTGCTATTCCGGGGGTCTCATATGCCCCCCAGCATTTT.